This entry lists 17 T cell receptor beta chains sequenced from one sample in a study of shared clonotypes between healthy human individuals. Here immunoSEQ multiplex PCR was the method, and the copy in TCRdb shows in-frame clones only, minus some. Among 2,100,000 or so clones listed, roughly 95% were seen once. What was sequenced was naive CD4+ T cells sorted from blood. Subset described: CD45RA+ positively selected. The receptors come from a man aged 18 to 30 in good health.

CDR3 in amino acids: CASSLSIGGTAFF. Written as DNA, the CDR3 is TGTGCCAGCAGTTTATCGATTGGAGGTACAGCTTTCTTT. The chain couples TRBV27 to TRBJ1-1, with unresolved D. The CDR3 is made up of 13 amino acids. Germline loops: CDR1 MNHEY, CDR2 SMNVEV (reference sequence). V gave up 0 bases and J gave up 10 bases, with 12 bases separating them.

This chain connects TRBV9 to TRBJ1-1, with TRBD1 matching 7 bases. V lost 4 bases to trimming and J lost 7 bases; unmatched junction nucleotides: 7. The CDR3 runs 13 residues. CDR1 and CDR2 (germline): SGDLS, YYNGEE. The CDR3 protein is CASSRQGLGEAFF. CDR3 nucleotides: TGTGCCAGCAGCAGACAGGGACTGGGTGAAGCTTTCTTT.

In DNA form, the CDR3 reads TGTGCCAGCAGCAGAGGACAGGGGGCGGGCGAGCAGTACTTC. This gives the protein CASSRGQGAGEQYF. The chain links TRBV7-9 to TRBJ2-7; 11 bases match TRBD1. CDR1 SEHNR and CDR2 FQNEAQ come from the germline V gene (reference sequence). V was pared by 5 bases and J by 6 bases, with 6 bases of the junction left unmatched. CDR3 length: 14 amino acids.

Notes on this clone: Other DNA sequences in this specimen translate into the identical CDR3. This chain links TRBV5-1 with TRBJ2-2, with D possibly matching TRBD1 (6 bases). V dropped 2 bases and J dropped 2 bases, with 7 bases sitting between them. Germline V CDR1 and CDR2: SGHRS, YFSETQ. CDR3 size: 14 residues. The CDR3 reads CASSFGGNTGELFF. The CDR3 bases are TGCGCCAGCAGCTTTGGGGGCAACACCGGGGAGCTGTTTTTT.

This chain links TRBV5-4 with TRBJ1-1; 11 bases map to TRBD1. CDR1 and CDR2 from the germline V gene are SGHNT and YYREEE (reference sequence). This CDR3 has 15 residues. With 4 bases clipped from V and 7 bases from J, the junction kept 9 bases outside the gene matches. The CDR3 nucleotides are TGTGCCAGCAGCACCGGGGGGACAGGGGGAATTGAAGCTTTCTTT. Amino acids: CASSTGGTGGIEAFF.

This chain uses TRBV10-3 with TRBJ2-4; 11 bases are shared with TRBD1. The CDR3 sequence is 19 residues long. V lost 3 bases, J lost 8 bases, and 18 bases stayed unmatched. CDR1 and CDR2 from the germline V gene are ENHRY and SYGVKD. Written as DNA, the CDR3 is TGTGCCATCAGTGAACCAAAGACCGGGACAGGGGGTGGTAGGGACATTCAGTACTTC. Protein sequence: CAISEPKTGTGGGRDIQYF.

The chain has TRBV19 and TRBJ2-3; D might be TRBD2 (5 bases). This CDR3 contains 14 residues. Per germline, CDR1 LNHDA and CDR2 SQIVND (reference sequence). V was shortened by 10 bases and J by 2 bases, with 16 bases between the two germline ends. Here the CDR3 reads CATRGLLITDTQYF. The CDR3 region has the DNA TGTGCCACCCGCGGACTCCTAATCACAGATACGCAGTATTTT. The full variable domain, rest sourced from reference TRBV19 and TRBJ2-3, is DGGITQSPKYLFRKEGQNVTLSCEQNLNHDAMYWYRQDPGQGLRLIYYSQIVNDFQKGDIAEGYSVSREKKESFPLTVTSAQKNPTAFYLCATRGLLITDTQYFGPGTRLTVL.

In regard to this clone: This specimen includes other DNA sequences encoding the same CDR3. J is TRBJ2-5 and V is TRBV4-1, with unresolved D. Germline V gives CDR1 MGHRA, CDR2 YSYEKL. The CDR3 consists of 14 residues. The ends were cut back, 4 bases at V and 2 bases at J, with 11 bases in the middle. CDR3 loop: CASSLRTEQETQYF. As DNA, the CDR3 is TGCGCCAGCAGCCTTCGGACGGAACAAGAGACCCAGTACTTC.

The CDR3 DNA sequence: TGTGCCAGCAGTGAGGGAGGGGATGGCTACACCTTC. Protein sequence: CASSEGGDGYTF. This rearrangement joins TRBV6-1 to TRBJ1-2; possibly TRBD1 for D (5 bases). V was shortened by 3 bases and J by 6 bases, with 8 bases between the two germline ends. CDR3 length: 12 residues. CDR1 and CDR2 from the germline V gene are MNHNS and SASEGT.

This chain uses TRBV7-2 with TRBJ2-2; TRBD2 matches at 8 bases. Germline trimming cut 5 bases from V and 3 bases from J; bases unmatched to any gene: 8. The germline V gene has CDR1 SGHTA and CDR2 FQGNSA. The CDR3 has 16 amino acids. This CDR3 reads CASSRLANGDTGELFF. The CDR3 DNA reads TGTGCCAGCAGCAGACTAGCGAACGGGGACACCGGGGAGCTGTTTTTT.

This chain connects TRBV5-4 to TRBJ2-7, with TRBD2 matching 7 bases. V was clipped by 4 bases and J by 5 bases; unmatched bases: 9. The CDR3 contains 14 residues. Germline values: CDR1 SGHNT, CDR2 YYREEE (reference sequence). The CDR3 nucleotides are TGTGCCAGCAGCCCGTGGGGGGGGAGTAACGAGCAGTACTTC. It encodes CASSPWGGSNEQYF.

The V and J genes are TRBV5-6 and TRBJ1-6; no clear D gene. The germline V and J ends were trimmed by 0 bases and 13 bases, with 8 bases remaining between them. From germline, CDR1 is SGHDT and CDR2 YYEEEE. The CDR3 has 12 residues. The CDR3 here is CASSLDFLPLHF. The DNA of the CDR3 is TGTGCCAGCAGCTTGGACTTTTTGCCCCTCCACTTT. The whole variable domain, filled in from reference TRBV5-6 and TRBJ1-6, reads DAGVTQSPTHLIKTRGQQVTLRCSPKSGHDTVSWYQQALGQGPQFIFQYYEEEERQRGNFPDRFSGHQFPNYSSELNVNALLLGDSALYLCASSLDFLPLHFGNGTRLTVT.

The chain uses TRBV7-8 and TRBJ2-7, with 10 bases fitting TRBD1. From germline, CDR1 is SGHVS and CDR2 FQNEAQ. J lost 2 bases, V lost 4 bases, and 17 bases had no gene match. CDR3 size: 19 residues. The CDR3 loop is CASSSWGKSRDRGPYEQYF. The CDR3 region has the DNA TGTGCCAGCAGCTCCTGGGGGAAGTCCAGGGACAGGGGACCCTACGAGCAGTACTTC.

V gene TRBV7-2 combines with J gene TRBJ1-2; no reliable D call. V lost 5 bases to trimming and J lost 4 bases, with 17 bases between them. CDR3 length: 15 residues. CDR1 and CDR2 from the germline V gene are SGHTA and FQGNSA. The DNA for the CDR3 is TGTGCCAGCAGCCCCCTAAGGGTCGTCGCCTATGGCTACACCTTC. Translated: CASSPLRVVAYGYTF.

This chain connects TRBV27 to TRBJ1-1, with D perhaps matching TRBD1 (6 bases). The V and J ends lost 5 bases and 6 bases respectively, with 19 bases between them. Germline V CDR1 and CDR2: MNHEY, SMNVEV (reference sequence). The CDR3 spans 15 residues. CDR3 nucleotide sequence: TGTGCCAGCAGTACCCGACTGGGGGCTAAGTCTGAAGCTTTCTTT. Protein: CASSTRLGAKSEAFF.

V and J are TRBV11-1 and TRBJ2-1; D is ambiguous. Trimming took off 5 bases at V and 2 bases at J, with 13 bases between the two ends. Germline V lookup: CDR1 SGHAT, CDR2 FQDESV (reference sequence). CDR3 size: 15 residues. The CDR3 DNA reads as TGTGCCAGCAGCCGGAGTGAGGAACCCTACAATGAGCAGTTCTTC. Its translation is CASSRSEEPYNEQFF.

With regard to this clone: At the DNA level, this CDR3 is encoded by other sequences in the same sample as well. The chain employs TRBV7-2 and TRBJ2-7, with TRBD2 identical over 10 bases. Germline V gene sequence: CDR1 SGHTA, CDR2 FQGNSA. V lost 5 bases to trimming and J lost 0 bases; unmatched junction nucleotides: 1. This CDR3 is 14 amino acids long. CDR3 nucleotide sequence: TGTGCCAGCAGCCGGACTAGCGGCTCCTACGAGCAGTACTTC. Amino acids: CASSRTSGSYEQYF.